Each of the 17 T cell receptor beta chains below was sequenced from the same sample in a study of beta chain features in type 1 diabetes. cDNA synthesis used the whole RNA isolate, giving expressed TCRB sequences. Data came from immunoSEQ multiplex PCR; TCRdb stores just in-frame clones and leaves some out. This table has roughly 240,000 clones, roughly 15% appearing once. The sample comprised naive CD4+ T cells from blood. These TCRs come from a woman in her thirties or forties in good health.

This clone came up a few times. The rearrangement links TRBV7-2 to TRBJ2-5, with 10 bases lining up with TRBD2. The CDR3 totals 16 residues. The V gene's germline CDR1 is SGHTA and CDR2 FQGNSA. J lost 5 bases, V lost 5 bases, and 11 bases had no gene match. The CDR3 loop reads CASSPPSGGVGETQYF. DNA for the CDR3: TGTGCCAGCAGCCCGCCAAGCGGGGGGGTGGGGGAGACCCAGTACTTC.

This clone occurred many times. The V gene is TRBV15, the J gene TRBJ2-1; 14 bases match TRBD2. J gave up 6 bases and V 5 bases, and 9 bases lay outside the gene matches. This CDR3 is built from 17 residues. Germline V gene data show CDR1 as LNHNV and CDR2 as YYDKDF (reference sequence). CDR3 amino acids: CATSLPGLAGVPNEQFF. CDR3 DNA sequence: TGTGCCACCAGCTTACCGGGACTAGCGGGGGTTCCCAATGAGCAGTTCTTC. The entire variable domain, with the rest obtained from reference TRBV15 and TRBJ2-1, is as follows: DAMVIQNPRYQVTQFGKPVTLSCSQTLNHNVMYWYQQKSSQAPKLLFHYYDKDFNNEADTPDNFQSRRPNTSFCFLDIRSPGLGDTAMYLCATSLPGLAGVPNEQFFGPGTRLTVL.

The genes are TRBV19 and TRBJ1-5; D not certain. The V and J ends lost 0 bases and 9 bases respectively, with 12 bases between them. The CDR3 length is 14 residues. Per the germline V gene, CDR1 is LNHDA and CDR2 is SQIVND (reference sequence). CDR3 nucleotide sequence: TGTGCCAGTAGTATAGATGCCCGCCCGGGGCCCCAGCATTTT. Its protein is CASSIDARPGPQHF.

The chain employs TRBV5-1 and TRBJ1-2; 9 positions agree with TRBD1. Germline CDR1 reads SGHRS; CDR2 reads YFSETQ. The CDR3 totals 15 residues. The V gene end was trimmed by 4 bases and the J gene end by 5 bases; junction bases not matched to a gene: 9. The CDR3 region is CASSDLQGAGYGYTF. The DNA of the CDR3 is TGCGCCAGCAGCGACCTACAGGGGGCTGGGTATGGCTACACCTTC.

The genes are TRBV5-4 and TRBJ2-7; the D gene is possibly TRBD2 (7 bases). The V gene's germline CDR1 is SGHNT and CDR2 YYREEE (reference sequence). The CDR3 is 15 residues long. V gave up 0 bases and J gave up 4 bases, with 14 bases separating them. CDR3 region: CASSLAGGRGYEQYF. In DNA form, the CDR3 reads TGTGCCAGCAGCTTGGCGGGGGGCCGTGGGTACGAGCAGTACTTC.

The CDR3 DNA reads TGCAGCGTGGGTGGGTTTCCCCCCGGGAGGAGGAAAGAGACCCAGTACTTC. The encoded protein is CSVGGFPPGRRKETQYF. This rearrangement joins TRBV29-1 to TRBJ2-5; 7 nucleotides line up with TRBD2. Losses at the gene ends were 6 bases for V and 3 bases for J; bases not matched to a gene: 19. Germline CDR1 SQVTM, CDR2 ANQGSEA. CDR3 length: 17 amino acids. The full variable domain, with the rest looked up from reference TRBV29-1 and TRBJ2-5, is SAVISQKPSRDICQRGTSLTIQCQVDSQVTMMFWYRQQPGQSLTLIATANQGSEATYESGFVIDKFPISRPNLTFSTLTVSNMSPEDSSIYLCSVGGFPPGRRKETQYFGPGTRLLVL.

The genes are TRBV5-1 and TRBJ1-5; D not resolved. The V gene's germline CDR1 is SGHRS and CDR2 YFSETQ. CDR3 length equals 14 residues. Trimming left V 2 bases short and J 3 bases short, with 9 bases between. CDR3 nucleotides: TGCGCCAGCAGCTTCGCGGGTCTCAATCAGCCCCAGCATTTT. Amino acids: CASSFAGLNQPQHF.

The chain couples TRBV7-9 to TRBJ2-5; D is uncertain. The CDR3 contains 12 residues. CDR1 and CDR2 (germline): SEHNR, FQNEAQ (reference sequence). Trimming pared 5 bases from V and 1 base from J, leaving 5 bases between. This chain's CDR3 is CASSPLQETQYF. CDR3 nucleotides: TGTGCCAGCAGCCCCCTCCAAGAGACCCAGTACTTC.

The CDR3 reads CASSYDRAGPQHF. The CDR3 DNA reads as TGTGCCAGCAGTTATGACAGGGCTGGTCCCCAGCATTTT. V gene TRBV6-5 combines with J gene TRBJ1-5; 7 bases align to TRBD1. Germline V CDR1 and CDR2: MNHEY, SVGAGI. The CDR3 length is 13 residues. Germline trimming cut 3 bases from V and 10 bases from J; bases unmatched to any gene: 6.

The chain employs TRBV9 and TRBJ2-3; D is uncertain. The V gene lost 3 bases and the J gene lost 5 bases, with 10 bases spanning the gap. The V gene's germline CDR1 is SGDLS and CDR2 YYNGEE. This CDR3 comprises 13 residues. CDR3 region: CASSGLVQDTQYF. DNA for the CDR3: TGTGCCAGCAGCGGATTGGTACAAGATACGCAGTATTTT.

This clone came up a few times. The J gene is TRBJ1-1, the V gene TRBV5-4; no reliable D call. Germline values: CDR1 SGHNT, CDR2 YYREEE (reference sequence). The CDR3 is 12 amino acids. V was clipped by 7 bases and J by 1 base, with 8 bases between them. The CDR3 sequence: CASGRENTEAFF. The CDR3 coding sequence is TGTGCCAGCGGACGGGAGAACACTGAAGCTTTCTTT.

The chain joins TRBV5-4 to TRBJ1-2, with D perhaps matching TRBD1 (6 bases). The CDR3 is 13 amino acids. The ends were cut back, 4 bases at V and 4 bases at J, with 11 bases in the middle. Germline CDR1 and CDR2: SGHNT and YYREEE (reference sequence). This CDR3 is CASSEQGRYGYTF. The CDR3 DNA reads as TGTGCCAGCAGCGAACAGGGTCGCTATGGCTACACCTTC.

This clone was seen only a few times. The chain has TRBV27 and TRBJ1-4, with TRBD1 as a possible D gene (5 bases). Between the trimmed V and J ends, which lost 5 bases and 1 base, there was a span of 11 bases. The CDR3 sequence is 15 residues long. Per the germline V gene, CDR1 is MNHEY and CDR2 is SMNVEV (reference sequence). The CDR3 here is CASSPSQGTNEKLFF. For the CDR3, the DNA is TGTGCCAGCAGTCCGAGTCAGGGAACTAATGAAAAACTGTTTTTT.

This clone was detected only a few times. The V gene is TRBV7-2, the J gene TRBJ2-7; 8 bases are shared with TRBD2. V lost 8 bases and J lost 2; bases outside the gene matches: 5. This CDR3 spans 13 amino acids. Germline lookup yields CDR1 SGHTA and CDR2 FQGNSA. Written as DNA, the CDR3 is TGTGCCAGCCGGCTAGCGGGCACCTACGAGCAGTACTTC. It codes for CASRLAGTYEQYF.

This clone was seen only a few times. V usage is TRBV5-1 and J usage is TRBJ2-3; 10 bases are a match to TRBD1. Germline CDR1 reads SGHRS; CDR2 reads YFSETQ. The CDR3 runs 15 residues. The V gene end was trimmed by 0 bases and the J gene end by 6 bases; junction bases not matched to a gene: 4. The CDR3 nucleotides are TGCGCCAGCAGCTTGGGACAGGGGGCATTTGATACGCAGTATTTT. The encoded protein is CASSLGQGAFDTQYF.

The chain combines TRBV4-3 with TRBJ2-7; D perhaps matches TRBD1 (5 bases). Germline V gives CDR1 LGHNA, CDR2 YSLEER. V was trimmed by 1 base and J by 4 bases, leaving 14 bases between them. The length of the CDR3 is 15 residues. The CDR3 nucleotides read TGCGCCAGCAGCCAAGTGCTATCAAGGGGTTACGAGCAGTACTTC. Encoded protein: CASSQVLSRGYEQYF.

The V call is TRBV18, the J call TRBJ2-7; no clear D gene. Germline V gene sequence: CDR1 KGHSH, CDR2 LQKENI. Trimming stripped 5 bases from V and 4 bases from J, with 9 bases between. The CDR3 is made up of 12 amino acids. CDR3 amino acids: CASSVTEYEQYF. Written as DNA, the CDR3 is TGTGCCAGCTCAGTCACGGAGTACGAGCAGTACTTC. The complete variable domain, with remaining parts taken from reference TRBV18 and TRBJ2-7, reads NAGVMQNPRHLVRRRGQEARLRCSPMKGHSHVYWYRQLPEEGLKFMVYLQKENIIDESGMPKERFSAEFPKEGPSILRIQQVVRGDSAAYFCASSVTEYEQYFGPGTRLTVT.